Listed below are T cell receptor beta chains from one sample, sequenced in a study of Graves' ophthalmopathy and Graves' hyperthyroidism. TCRdb re-called the multiplex PCR reads with MiXCR, one entry per CDR3 protein. Found here are about 200,000 distinct CDR3 sequences, 25% to 35% of them singletons; the top ten hold 9.1%. The sample was peripheral blood. The receptors derive from a man aged 45-65 years with Graves' ophthalmopathy. Both conserved end residues are part of each CDR3. Each record gives: clone size, J gene, V gene, D gene, CDR3 protein, CDR3 DNA. D genes are given only for firm matches. For some rows the clone size is stated as once, few or many, or as a class when expanded; others skip it.

>many|TRBJ1-1|TRBV12-5|.
CASGLGPANTEAFF
TGTGCTAGTGGTTTGGGTCCAGCGAACACTGAAGCTTTCTTT
>many|TRBJ1-1|TRBV6-2/TRBV6-3|.
CASKVGLNTEAFF
TGTGCCAGCAAAGTGGGGCTGAACACTGAAGCTTTCTTT
>many|TRBJ2-3|TRBV19|.
CASSFNGNTQYF
TGTGCCAGTAGTTTTAATGGTAATACGCAGTATTTT
>many|TRBJ2-2|TRBV7-2|.
CASSLAPADKYTGELFF
TGTGCCAGCAGCTTAGCTCCCGCCGACAAATACACCGGGGAGCTGTTTTTT
>many|TRBJ2-5|TRBV5-1|.
CASSLDGHSVTQYF
TGCGCCAGCAGCCTGGATGGACATTCCGTGACCCAGTACTTC
>.|TRBJ2-7|TRBV6-2/TRBV6-3|.
CASSDRGLLNEQYF
TGTGCCAGCAGTGATAGGGGTCTTTTGAACGAGCAGTACTTC
>many|TRBJ2-3|TRBV6-5|.
CASSSGLGTDTQYF
TGTGCCAGCAGTTCAGGGCTAGGCACAGATACGCAGTATTTT
>once|TRBJ2-7|TRBV5-6|.
CASTYRRVNYEQYF
TGTGCCAGCACGTACCGGAGGGTTAACTACGAGCAGTACTTC
>many|TRBJ2-2|TRBV11-1|TRBD2
CASYFIGTSSAGELFF
TGTGCCAGCTACTTTATCGGGACTAGCTCTGCCGGGGAGCTGTTTTTT
>many|TRBJ2-7|TRBV20-1|TRBD1
CSANGQGSLLEQYF
TGCAGTGCAAACGGACAGGGGTCGTTGTTAGAGCAGTACTTC
>.|TRBJ1-1|TRBV7-3|.
CASSFDRTNTEAFF
TGTGCCAGCAGTTTCGACAGAACGAACACTGAAGCTTTCTTT
>many|TRBJ1-1|TRBV7-3|.
CASSLGPHTEAFF
TGTGCCAGCAGCCTAGGGCCTCACACTGAAGCTTTCTTT
>many|TRBJ2-5|TRBV28|TRBD1
CASSPDRAGFETQYF
TGTGCCAGCAGTCCCGACAGGGCAGGTTTTGAGACCCAGTACTTC
>many|TRBJ1-1|TRBV12-3/TRBV12-4|.
CASRPEIRDTEAFF
TGTGCCAGCAGACCTGAGATCAGGGACACTGAAGCTTTCTTT
>many|TRBJ2-7|TRBV6-2/TRBV6-3|.
CATGRVYEQYF
TGTGCCACGGGGCGGGTTTACGAGCAGTACTTC
>many|TRBJ1-1|TRBV6-5|.
CASSYVGPRGNTEAFF
TGTGCCAGCAGTTACGTGGGGCCGCGGGGAAACACTGAAGCTTTCTTT
>.|TRBJ2-5|TRBV7-3|TRBD1
CASSFFPGTGQGTQYF
TGTGCCAGCAGCTTTTTTCCCGGGACAGGACAAGGGACCCAGTACTTC
>.|TRBJ1-2|TRBV6-1|TRBD1
CASSPRDSSYGYTF
TGTGCCAGCAGTCCTCGGGACAGCAGCTATGGCTACACCTTC
>once|TRBJ2-7|TRBV6-5|.
CASSYSGLPSYEQYF
TGTGCCAGCAGTTACTCGGGCCTACCTAGCTACGAGCAGTACTTC
>many|TRBJ1-1|TRBV19|TRBD1
CASSTSYGTENTEAFF
TGTGCCAGTAGTACATCCTACGGGACAGAGAACACTGAAGCTTTCTTT
>many|TRBJ1-3|TRBV7-9|.
CASSLSGDSGNTIYF
TGTGCCAGCAGCTTATCAGGGGACTCTGGAAACACCATATATTTT
>many|TRBJ2-2|TRBV6-1|.
CASSEAGTGELFF
TGTGCCAGCAGTGAAGCGGGGACCGGGGAGCTGTTTTTT
>many|TRBJ2-7|TRBV6-2/TRBV6-3|.
CASSKLTSYEQYF
TGTGCCAGCAGCAAGCTCACCTCCTACGAGCAGTACTTC
>.|TRBJ2-7|TRBV7-6|TRBD1
CASSIDRDYEQYF
TGTGCCAGCAGCATCGACAGGGACTACGAGCAGTACTTC
>many|TRBJ2-5|TRBV19|TRBD1
CASSIDRDETQYF
TGTGCCAGTAGTATCGACAGGGATGAGACCCAGTACTTC